Presented here are 20 T cell receptor beta chains from one specimen sequenced in a study of blood T cell repertoires in COVID-19. Only in-frame clones appear in the TCRdb table, and some are missing; sequencing was by immunoSEQ multiplex PCR. This table has about 300,000 clones, approximately 91% appearing once. The sample comprised peripheral blood. All receptors come from a man aged 18 to 29 with active or convalescent COVID-19.

The chain joins TRBV2 to TRBJ2-1; TRBD1 matches 11 bases. Germline V gene sequence: CDR1 SNHLY, CDR2 FYNNEI. This CDR3 spans 17 amino acids. The V and J ends lost 4 bases and 7 bases, in that order; junction bases with no gene match: 12. The chain's CDR3 is CASSGLRGQGGVNEQFF. CDR3 nucleotides: TGTGCCAGCAGTGGATTGAGGGGACAGGGGGGAGTTAATGAGCAGTTCTTC.

The J gene is TRBJ2-3, the V gene TRBV9, with 13 nucleotides matching TRBD2. The CDR3 extends over 15 amino acids. Germline trimming cut 4 bases from V and 4 bases from J; bases unmatched to any gene: 3. CDR1 and CDR2 (germline): SGDLS, YYNGEE. The CDR3 protein is CASSQGLAGSDTQYF. The CDR3, as DNA: TGTGCCAGCAGCCAGGGACTAGCGGGATCAGATACGCAGTATTTT.

The chain combines TRBV19 with TRBJ1-6, with D possibly matching TRBD1 (6 bases). The length of the CDR3 is 15 residues. Trimming left V 5 bases short and J 8 bases short, with 16 bases between. Germline V CDR1 and CDR2: LNHDA, SQIVND (reference sequence). The CDR3 protein is CASSATGGRDSPLHF. CDR3 in DNA: TGTGCCAGTAGTGCGACGGGGGGCAGAGATTCACCCCTCCACTTT.

The sample holds a few counts of this clone. This chain links TRBV5-6 with TRBJ2-1, with D perhaps TRBD2 (6 bases). The CDR3 sequence is 14 residues long. Trimming left V 0 bases short and J 8 bases short, with 12 bases between. CDR1 and CDR2 from the germline V gene are SGHDT and YYEEEE. The CDR3 loop reads CASSLAGEKYEQFF. The CDR3 DNA sequence: TGTGCCAGCAGCTTGGCGGGAGAAAAATATGAGCAGTTCTTC.

The chain joins TRBV11-2 to TRBJ2-7, with 10 positions matching TRBD2. With V trimmed by 5 bases and J by 2 bases, 6 bases remained unmatched. The CDR3 extends over 15 amino acids. Germline V gene data show CDR1 as SGHAT and CDR2 as FQNNGV. The CDR3 bases are TGTGCCAGCAGCCCCTTACTAGCGGGGACCTACGAGCAGTACTTC. This translates into CASSPLLAGTYEQYF. Supplemented by reference TRBV11-2 and TRBJ2-7, the full variable domain reads EAGVAQSPRYKIIEKRQSVAFWCNPISGHATLYWYQQILGQGPKLLIQFQNNGVVDDSQLPKDRFSAERLKGVDSTLKIQPAKLEDSAVYLCASSPLLAGTYEQYFGPGTRLTVT.

The chain is built from TRBV2 and TRBJ2-2; D is possibly TRBD1 (6 bases). CDR3 length: 16 residues. CDR1 SNHLY and CDR2 FYNNEI come from the germline V gene. With 4 bases removed from V and 0 bases from J, the gap between germline ends came to 12 bases. The CDR3 DNA is TGTGCCAGCAGTGTACAGGGATCCGCGAACACCGGGGAGCTGTTTTTT. The encoded protein is CASSVQGSANTGELFF.

V gene TRBV7-8 combines with J gene TRBJ1-2, with TRBD1 matching 8 bases. The CDR3 is 14 residues long. Germline CDR1 and CDR2: SGHVS and FQNEAQ. The V and J ends lost 0 bases and 3 bases, in that order; junction bases with no gene match: 0. The CDR3 sequence is CASSLADRDYGYTF. Written as DNA, the CDR3 is TGTGCCAGCAGCTTAGCGGACAGGGACTATGGCTACACCTTC.

V usage is TRBV2 and J usage is TRBJ1-2; D possibly corresponds to TRBD1 (5 bases). The germline CDR1 and CDR2 sequences are SNHLY and FYNNEI. V was shortened by 7 bases and J by 0 bases, with 15 bases between the two germline ends. CDR3 length: 15 residues. In DNA, the CDR3 is TGTGCCAGCACCGGCAGGGCTTGGACTAACTATGGCTACACCTTC. Protein: CASTGRAWTNYGYTF.

The CDR3 is CASSLLGGPEAFF. Here the CDR3 DNA reads TGTGCCAGCAGTTTATTAGGGGGCCCTGAAGCTTTCTTT. The chain has TRBV27 and TRBJ1-1, with TRBD1 matching over 7 bases. CDR1 and CDR2 from the germline V gene are MNHEY and SMNVEV (reference sequence). The CDR3 extends over 13 amino acids. The ends lost 1 base at V and 6 bases at J; junction bases unmatched: 2.

The V gene is TRBV2, the J gene TRBJ1-2; 7 nucleotides line up with TRBD1. The CDR3 consists of 15 residues. The germline V gene encodes CDR1 SNHLY and CDR2 FYNNEI. Unmatched junction bases numbered 9, after V lost 4 bases and J lost 4 bases. In DNA form, the CDR3 reads TGTGCCAGCAGTGCGAGGGCAGGGGGTATCTATGGCTACACCTTC. It specifies CASSARAGGIYGYTF.

This clone has more than one count but fewer than ten. The chain joins TRBV7-9 to TRBJ1-4, with D possibly being TRBD1 (5 bases). With 3 bases removed from V and 8 bases from J, the gap between germline ends came to 16 bases. Germline-derived CDR1 and CDR2 are SEHNR and FQNEAQ (reference sequence). This CDR3 comprises 15 residues. The CDR3: CASSLFLGGVEKLFF. CDR3 coding DNA: TGTGCCAGCAGCTTGTTCCTCGGGGGGGTGGAAAAACTGTTTTTT.

The chain has TRBV18 and TRBJ1-4, with D unresolved. Germline assignment: CDR1 KGHSH and CDR2 LQKENI. The CDR3 runs 12 residues. The V and J ends lost 3 bases and 6 bases respectively, with 5 bases between them. CDR3 sequence (DNA): TGTGCCAGCTCACCTTATGATGAAAAACTGTTTTTT. Its protein product is CASSPYDEKLFF.

J is TRBJ1-1 and V is TRBV18, with D perhaps matching TRBD1 (6 bases). The V and J ends lost 2 bases and 4 bases respectively, with 17 bases between them. Germline V lookup: CDR1 KGHSH, CDR2 LQKENI. This CDR3 spans 16 amino acids. CDR3 coding DNA: TGTGCCAGCTCACCAGATCCCGCAGGGGTAGGCACTGAAGCTTTCTTT. As protein: CASSPDPAGVGTEAFF.

This clone was seen a few times. CDR3 protein: CASSVEQGPYGYTF. The CDR3 DNA reads TGTGCCAGCAGCGTAGAGCAGGGCCCCTATGGCTACACCTTC. The genes are TRBV9 and TRBJ1-2; D possibly corresponds to TRBD1 (5 bases). CDR1 and CDR2 from the germline V gene are SGDLS and YYNGEE. The CDR3 sequence is 14 residues long. With 0 bases removed from V and 4 bases from J, the gap between germline ends came to 10 bases.

The chain uses TRBV7-2 and TRBJ2-2; the match to TRBD2 covers 8 bases. CDR1 SGHTA and CDR2 FQGNSA come from the germline V gene. After removal of 1 base from V and 2 bases from J, the junction contained 9 bases not matched to a gene. There are 18 residues in the CDR3. In DNA, the CDR3 is TGTGCCAGCAGCTTAGGCCCTGCGGGGGGATTTAACACCGGGGAGCTGTTTTTT. This gives the protein CASSLGPAGGFNTGELFF.

This clone was recorded only once. This chain links TRBV10-3 with TRBJ1-2; maybe TRBD1 (5 bases). The V end lost 3 bases, the J end lost 7 bases, and 12 bases lay between the germline ends. The CDR3 runs to 13 residues. From germline, CDR1 is ENHRY and CDR2 SYGVKD. The CDR3 loop reads CAISEGRGSGYTF. CDR3 DNA sequence: TGTGCCATCAGTGAAGGAAGGGGTAGTGGCTACACCTTC.

This clone has a single count. The J gene is TRBJ2-5, the V gene TRBV25-1; TRBD1 aligns across 11 bases. The CDR3 has 16 residues. The germline gives CDR1 MGHDK, CDR2 SYGVNS. Losses at the gene ends were 2 bases for V and 5 bases for J; bases not matched to a gene: 7. The CDR3 coding sequence is TGTGCCAGCAGTGAACAGGACAGGGGGCGCGTGGAGACCCAGTACTTC. It codes for CASSEQDRGRVETQYF.

The CDR3 nucleotides are TGTGCCAGCAGCTGGGGGACAGGACAAAATGAAAAACTGTTTTTT. It encodes CASSWGTGQNEKLFF. The chain recombines TRBV5-6 with TRBJ1-4; 8 positions match TRBD1. CDR1 and CDR2 from the germline V gene are SGHDT and YYEEEE. Trimming cost V 3 bases and J 5 bases; bases outside gene matches: 6. The CDR3 contains 15 residues.

V usage is TRBV7-3 and J usage is TRBJ2-3, with 8 bases aligning to TRBD2. Germline loops: CDR1 SGHTA, CDR2 FQGTGA. After removal of 1 base from V and 6 bases from J, the junction contained 6 bases not matched to a gene. The CDR3 is 15 residues long. The DNA of the CDR3 is TGTGCCAGCAGCTTAAATAGCGGGGTTCCCGATACGCAGTATTTT. It codes for CASSLNSGVPDTQYF.

The chain carries TRBV6-5 and TRBJ1-2; 9 bases line up with TRBD1. CDR3 size: 14 residues. In germline, CDR1 is MNHEY, CDR2 SVGAGI. The junction had 5 bases not matched to a gene; V was cut back by 4 bases and J by 5 bases. This CDR3 is CASSSTGGAYGYTF. CDR3 in DNA: TGTGCCAGCAGTTCTACAGGGGGCGCTTATGGCTACACCTTC.